These 3 T cell receptor beta chains share one sample of origin, sequenced in a study of T cells in women clearing cervical HPV infection. TCRdb keeps only in-frame clones here, not all; method: immunoSEQ multiplex PCR. This table holds about 39,000 clones. What was sequenced was blood buffy coat. These receptor sequences come from a woman between 18 and 70 years old with a cervical HPV16 infection that either progressed to CIN3+ or cleared (not recorded which).

CDR3 bases read: TGTGCCATTCTTGGAGGGCAGGGAGATGGC. Protein sequence: CAILGGQGDG. The full CDR3 protein reads CAILGGQGDGYTF. The rearrangement joins TRBV10-3 to TRBJ1-2, with TRBD1 as a possible D gene (5 bases). The CDR3 end lies 3 residues beyond the end of the read and is filled in from the germline J gene. V was clipped by 9 bases and J by 6 bases, with 17 bases between them. Germline V gives CDR1 ENHRY, CDR2 SYGVKD. The CDR3 length is 13 residues.

Concerning this clone: With the read ending 3 residues before the CDR3 end, the germline J gene is used to fill in that end. The chain links TRBV5-4 to TRBJ1-2; D ambiguous. The CDR3 is made up of 13 amino acids. Germline lookup yields CDR1 SGHNT and CDR2 YYREEE (reference sequence). Partial CDR3 DNA: TGTGCCAGCAGCTTGGACAGAGCCAAAGGC. It specifies CASSLDRAKG. The CDR3 reads in full as CASSLDRAKGYTF.

A word on this clone: The junction departs from germline at one end; a sequencing error may be responsible. The CDR3 is cut off 3 residues early in the read; its end comes from the germline J gene. The V gene is TRBV7-9, the J gene TRBJ2-1; perhaps TRBD1 as D (5 bases). Germline V gives CDR1 SEHNR, CDR2 FQNEAQ (reference sequence). The CDR3 is 14 amino acids. Here the CDR3 reads CSSSLDAGPYEQFF. The DNA read from the CDR3 is TGTTCCAGCAGCTTAGACGCAGGGCCCTATGAG.